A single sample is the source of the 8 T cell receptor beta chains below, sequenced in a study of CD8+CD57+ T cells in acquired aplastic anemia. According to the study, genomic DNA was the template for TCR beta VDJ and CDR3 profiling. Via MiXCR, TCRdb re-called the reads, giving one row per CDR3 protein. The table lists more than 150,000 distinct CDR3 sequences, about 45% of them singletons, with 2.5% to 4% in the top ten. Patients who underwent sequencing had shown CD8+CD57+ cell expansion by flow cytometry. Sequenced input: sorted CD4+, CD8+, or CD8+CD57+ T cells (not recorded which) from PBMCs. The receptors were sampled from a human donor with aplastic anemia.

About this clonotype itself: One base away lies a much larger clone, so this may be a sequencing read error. The CDR3 loop is CPSSLPGSDTQYF. The CDR3 DNA follows: TGTCCCAGCAGCTTGCCGGGGTCAGATACGCAGTATTTT. The chain employs TRBV5-4 and TRBJ2-3; D perhaps matches TRBD2 (5 bases). Germline CDR1 reads SGHNT; CDR2 reads YYREEE (reference sequence). The CDR3 consists of 13 residues.

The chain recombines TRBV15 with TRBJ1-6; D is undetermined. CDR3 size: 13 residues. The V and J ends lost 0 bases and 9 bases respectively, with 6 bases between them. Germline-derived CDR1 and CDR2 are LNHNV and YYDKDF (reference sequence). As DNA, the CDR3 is TGTGCCACCAGCAGAGATAAGGGTTCACCCCTCCACTTT. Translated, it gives CATSRDKGSPLHF.

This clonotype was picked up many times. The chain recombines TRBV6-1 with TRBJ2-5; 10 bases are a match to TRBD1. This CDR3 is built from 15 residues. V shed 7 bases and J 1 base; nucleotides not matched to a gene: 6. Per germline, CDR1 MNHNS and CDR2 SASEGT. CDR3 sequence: CASTRTGGLQETQYF. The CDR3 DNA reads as TGTGCCAGCACGAGGACAGGGGGACTCCAAGAGACCCAGTACTTC.

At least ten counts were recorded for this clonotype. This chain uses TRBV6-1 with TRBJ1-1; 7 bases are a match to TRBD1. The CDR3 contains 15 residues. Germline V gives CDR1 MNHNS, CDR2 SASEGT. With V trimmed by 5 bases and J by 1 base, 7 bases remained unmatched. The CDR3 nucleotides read TGTGCCAGCAGTACCCGGGACAGCCCGAACACTGAAGCTTTCTTT. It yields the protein CASSTRDSPNTEAFF.

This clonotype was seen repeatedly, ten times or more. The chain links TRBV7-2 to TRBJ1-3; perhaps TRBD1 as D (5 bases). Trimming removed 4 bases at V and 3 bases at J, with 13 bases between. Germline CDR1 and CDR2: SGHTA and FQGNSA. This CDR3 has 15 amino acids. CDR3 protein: CASSSQGLDGNTIYF. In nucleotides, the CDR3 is TGTGCCAGCAGCTCCCAGGGTCTTGATGGAAACACCATATATTTT.

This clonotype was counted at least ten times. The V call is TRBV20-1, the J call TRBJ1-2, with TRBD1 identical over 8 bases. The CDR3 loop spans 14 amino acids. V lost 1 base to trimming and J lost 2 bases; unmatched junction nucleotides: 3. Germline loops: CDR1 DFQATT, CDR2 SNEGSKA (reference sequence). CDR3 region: CSARGDRNNYGYTF. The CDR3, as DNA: TGCAGTGCTAGAGGGGACAGGAACAACTATGGCTACACCTTC.

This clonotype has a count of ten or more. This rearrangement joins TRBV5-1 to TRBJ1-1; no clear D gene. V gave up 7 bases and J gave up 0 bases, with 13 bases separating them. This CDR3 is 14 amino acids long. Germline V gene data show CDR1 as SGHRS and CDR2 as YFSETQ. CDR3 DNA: TGCGCCAGCGCTATAACCACCTTGAACACTGAAGCTTTCTTT. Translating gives CASAITTLNTEAFF.

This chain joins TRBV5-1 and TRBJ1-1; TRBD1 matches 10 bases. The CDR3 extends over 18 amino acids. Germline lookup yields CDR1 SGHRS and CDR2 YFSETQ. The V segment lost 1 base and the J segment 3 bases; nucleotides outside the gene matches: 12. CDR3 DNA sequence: TGCGCCAGCAGCTTGTCCCCGACAGGGGGCGGGAGGGACACTGAAGCTTTCTTT. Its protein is CASSLSPTGGGRDTEAFF. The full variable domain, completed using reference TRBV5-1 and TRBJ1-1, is KAGVTQTPRYLIKTRGQQVTLSCSPISGHRSVSWYQQTPGQGLQFLFEYFSETQRNKGNFPGRFSGRQFSNSRSEMNVSTLELGDSALYLCASSLSPTGGGRDTEAFFGQGTRLTVV.